The present entry profiles one TCR beta chain with its context. Its antigen is not identified. This entry is derived from a study of cytomegalovirus exposure and HLA in healthy donors. V was pared by 0 bases and J by 0 bases, with 9 bases between. The V gene's germline CDR1 is SGDLS and CDR2 YYNGEE. The CDR3 loop spans 16 amino acids. Study findings and constraints: A list of approximately 160 TCR beta chains associated with cytomegalovirus was given. Among TCR beta chains of equal frequency, HLA-associated ones were more clonally expanded in a later analysis.

Use of 60 Vbeta and 13 Jbeta primers characterized the PCR. The table came from immunoSEQ multiplex PCR; TCRdb's copy has only in-frame clones and leaves some out. Among about 150,000 clones, 73% were seen once, and the ten largest hold under 2%. The source material was PBMCs. The chain employs TRBV9 and TRBJ2-2; a possible D gene is TRBD2 (6 bases). The clonotype was recovered from a woman younger than 30 in good health and CMV-seronegative. The CDR3 spells CASSVEPGANTGELFF. The CDR3 bases are TGTGCCAGCAGCGTAGAACCGGGAGCGAACACCGGGGAGCTGTTTTTT.